One and the same sample provided the 31 T cell receptor beta chains below, sequenced in a study of chemoradiotherapy in HPV16-positive cancers. Assay: immunoSEQ multiplex PCR; the TCRdb copy retains only in-frame clones and omits some. The sample lists some 14,000 clones, over 70% occurring once. Sampling was conducted from a patient who underwent chemoradiotherapy. These receptors were obtained from a human donor with HPV-associated anogenital cancer.

J is TRBJ1-2 and V is TRBV30; D unresolved. With 2 bases removed from V and 7 bases from J, the gap between germline ends came to 14 bases. The CDR3 is 13 residues long. Germline V gene data show CDR1 as GTSNPN and CDR2 as SVGIG (reference sequence). The CDR3, as DNA: TGTGCCTGGAGTTTACAGTCAGGTGGTGGCTACACCTTC. Its translation is CAWSLQSGGGYTF.

The chain is built from TRBV27 and TRBJ2-1; TRBD1 might be the D (6 bases). The CDR3 contains 13 residues. The germline V gene encodes CDR1 MNHEY and CDR2 SMNVEV (reference sequence). V was pared by 4 bases and J by 8 bases, with 12 bases between. The CDR3 loop reads CASSSGQRDEQFF. The DNA for the CDR3 is TGTGCCAGCAGTTCAGGACAGAGGGATGAGCAGTTCTTC.

The V and J genes are TRBV7-9 and TRBJ2-7; TRBD2 is a possible D gene (6 bases). Deletions cut 3 bases from V and 6 bases from J, with 12 bases between. Germline V gene data show CDR1 as SEHNR and CDR2 as FQNEAQ (reference sequence). There are 13 residues in the CDR3. The CDR3 nucleotides read TGTGCCAGCAGCTTCAGTCCCGGGAGCGAGCAGTACTTC. This codes for CASSFSPGSEQYF.

The V gene is TRBV6-5, the J gene TRBJ2-5, with D tentatively TRBD2 (6 bases). This CDR3 region has 15 residues. CDR1 is MNHEY, CDR2 SVGAGI, per germline. V lost 5 bases to trimming and J lost 7 bases, with 20 bases between them. The CDR3 reads CASSPRTRMGGTQYF. CDR3 sequence (DNA): TGTGCCAGCAGTCCCCGGACGAGAATGGGGGGGACCCAGTACTTC.

The rearrangement uses TRBV5-6 and TRBJ1-1; D not certain. This CDR3 is built from 15 residues. V was clipped by 3 bases and J by 2 bases, with 14 bases between them. Germline V gene sequence: CDR1 SGHDT, CDR2 YYEEEE. Written as DNA, the CDR3 is TGTGCCAGCAGCTCGGGGTTTAGGGCCAACACTGAAGCTTTCTTT. Translation gives CASSSGFRANTEAFF.

The V call is TRBV7-2, the J call TRBJ2-1; D remains ambiguous. There are 12 residues in the CDR3. The germline V gene encodes CDR1 SGHTA and CDR2 FQGNSA. Trimming stripped 5 bases from V and 8 bases from J, with 10 bases between. CDR3 in amino acids: CASSHLYDEQFF. Written as DNA, the CDR3 is TGTGCCAGCAGCCACCTTTACGATGAGCAGTTCTTC.

The gene calls are TRBV7-2 and TRBJ1-4; TRBD1 matches 8 bases. The V segment lost 1 base and the J segment 5 bases; nucleotides outside the gene matches: 3. CDR1 SGHTA and CDR2 FQGNSA come from the germline V gene. The CDR3 extends over 15 amino acids. Here the CDR3 DNA reads TGTGCCAGCAGCTTAGGGGACAGGAGGAATGAAAAACTGTTTTTT. Its protein is CASSLGDRRNEKLFF.

The rearrangement joins TRBV5-1 to TRBJ2-3; 7 positions agree with TRBD2. The CDR3 has 14 residues. CDR1 is SGHRS and CDR2 is YFSETQ in the germline V gene. The ends lost 2 bases at V and 2 bases at J; junction bases unmatched: 2. The CDR3: CASSFRGDTDTQYF. CDR3 sequence (DNA): TGCGCCAGCAGCTTTCGGGGGGACACAGATACGCAGTATTTT.

The chain links TRBV4-2 to TRBJ2-3; 10 nucleotides match TRBD2. Germline loops: CDR1 LGHNA, CDR2 YNFKEQ. This CDR3 is built from 16 residues. V lost 1 base to trimming and J lost 2 bases; unmatched junction nucleotides: 3. Written as DNA, the CDR3 is TGTGCCAGCAGCCAAGCGAGCGGGGGGGCCACAGATACGCAGTATTTT. It codes for CASSQASGGATDTQYF.

J is TRBJ2-5 and V is TRBV18; no clear D. Germline CDR1 reads KGHSH; CDR2 reads LQKENI. The CDR3 spans 13 residues. V was clipped by 0 bases and J by 5 bases, with 7 bases between them. CDR3 amino acids: CASSPPVGETQYF. In DNA, the CDR3 is TGTGCCAGCTCACCACCCGTCGGGGAGACCCAGTACTTC.

The chain joins TRBV7-9 to TRBJ1-1, with D tentatively TRBD1 (6 bases). Germline loops: CDR1 SEHNR, CDR2 FQNEAQ (reference sequence). The CDR3 extends over 15 amino acids. Trimming removed 5 bases from V and 5 bases from J, with 18 bases in between. The CDR3 region is CASSPQAGAGTEAFF. As DNA, the CDR3 is TGTGCCAGCAGCCCCCAGGCGGGGGCGGGTACTGAAGCTTTCTTT.

The rearrangement uses TRBV9 and TRBJ2-5; a weak D match, TRBD2 (6 bases). This CDR3 contains 16 residues. Trimming shortened V by 6 bases and J by 7 bases, and 25 bases separated the two germline ends. The germline gives CDR1 SGDLS, CDR2 YYNGEE. The CDR3 coding sequence is TGTGCCAGCACCCAAGGAGGGGAACCCGGCTCGGGGACCCAGTACTTC. Translation: CASTQGGEPGSGTQYF.

J is TRBJ2-7 and V is TRBV11-3; D is perhaps TRBD1 (5 bases). The CDR3 contains 14 residues. V dropped 5 bases and J dropped 2 bases, with 13 bases sitting between them. CDR1 is SGHNT and CDR2 is YENEEA in the germline V gene. The CDR3: CASSPAQGTYEQYF. CDR3 in DNA: TGTGCCAGCAGCCCAGCCCAGGGTACCTACGAGCAGTACTTC.

This clone was seen a single time. CDR3 nucleotides: TGTGCCAGCAGCTTACCAGGAGGGGGCTCGGGGGAGCTGTTTTTT. Translation: CASSLPGGGSGELFF. V gene TRBV7-8 combines with J gene TRBJ2-2; tentative D call: TRBD1 (7 bases). V lost 2 bases to trimming and J lost 8 bases, with 15 bases between them. In germline, CDR1 is SGHVS, CDR2 FQNEAQ. The CDR3 totals 15 residues.

The chain uses TRBV5-1 and TRBJ1-2; possibly TRBD1 for D (6 bases). The CDR3 is 15 amino acids. Germline V lookup: CDR1 SGHRS, CDR2 YFSETQ. V lost 4 bases and J 8 bases, leaving 21 bases between the germline ends. The CDR3 nucleotides read TGCGCCAGCAGCAACCGGGACACCCCCCTGAGGGGCTACACCTTC. Amino acids: CASSNRDTPLRGYTF.

The CDR3 sequence is CASSLSLAGSFLQETQYF. CDR3 bases: TGTGCCAGCAGCTTATCGCTAGCGGGGTCTTTTTTACAAGAGACCCAGTACTTC. V gene TRBV7-2 combines with J gene TRBJ2-5; 9 nucleotides align to TRBD2. Per germline, CDR1 SGHTA and CDR2 FQGNSA. This CDR3 has 18 residues. The junction had 12 bases not matched to a gene; V was cut back by 2 bases and J by 2 bases.

This chain connects TRBV4-3 to TRBJ2-3; TRBD2 might be the D (6 bases). This CDR3 has 15 residues. The V gene's germline CDR1 is LGHNA and CDR2 YSLEER. The V gene lost 4 bases and the J gene lost 4 bases, with 15 bases spanning the gap. CDR3 sequence: CASSLGGPSADTQYF. CDR3 in DNA: TGCGCCAGCAGCCTCGGGGGTCCCTCCGCAGATACGCAGTATTTT.

The chain combines TRBV7-2 with TRBJ1-2, with 8 nucleotides matching TRBD1. Germline V CDR1 and CDR2: SGHTA, FQGNSA. The CDR3 sequence is 14 residues long. After removal of 1 base from V and 2 bases from J, the junction contained 0 bases not matched to a gene. CDR3 bases: TGTGCCAGCAGCTTAGGACAGGGGAACTATGGCTACACCTTC. It yields the protein CASSLGQGNYGYTF.

This clone was seen just once. This chain uses TRBV4-1 with TRBJ1-1; D remains ambiguous. Trimming took off 0 bases at V and 4 bases at J, with 9 bases between the two ends. This CDR3 is built from 14 residues. Germline CDR1 reads MGHRA; CDR2 reads YSYEKL. CDR3 sequence: CASSQDLRVTEAFF. Written as DNA, the CDR3 is TGCGCCAGCAGCCAAGATTTGAGGGTCACTGAAGCTTTCTTT.

The genes are TRBV6-6 and TRBJ1-2; 7 bases fit TRBD1. The length of the CDR3 is 13 residues. Germline V lookup: CDR1 MNHNY, CDR2 SVGAGI (reference sequence). Trimming at V came to 3 bases and at J to 6 bases, leaving 4 bases not matched to a gene. CDR3 residues: CASSYEGANGYTF. The DNA for the CDR3 is TGTGCCAGCAGTTATGAGGGGGCTAATGGCTACACCTTC.

The chain recombines TRBV6-1 with TRBJ1-5; tentative D call: TRBD1 (5 bases). Trimming shortened V by 8 bases and J by 2 bases, and 16 bases separated the two germline ends. The V gene's germline CDR1 is MNHNS and CDR2 SASEGT. The CDR3 sequence is 15 residues long. The CDR3 DNA reads TGTGCCAGCGGGCTTGGAGGGGCTCGCAATCAGCCCCAGCATTTT. As protein: CASGLGGARNQPQHF.

This chain connects TRBV7-2 to TRBJ2-5; 9 bases match TRBD2. After removal of 5 bases from V and 7 bases from J, the junction contained 5 bases not matched to a gene. The CDR3 totals 13 residues. Germline lookup yields CDR1 SGHTA and CDR2 FQGNSA. The CDR3 DNA follows: TGTGCCAGCAGCCCCAGGACTAGCGTGACCCAGTACTTC. Translated, it gives CASSPRTSVTQYF.

This chain joins TRBV11-2 and TRBJ2-7; no definite D call. The germline gives CDR1 SGHAT, CDR2 FQNNGV. V was trimmed by 2 bases and J by 0 bases, leaving 8 bases between them. The CDR3 consists of 14 residues. The CDR3 region has the DNA TGTGCCAGCAGCTTAATAGACGGCTCCTACGAGCAGTACTTC. Translated, it gives CASSLIDGSYEQYF. The full variable domain, completed using reference TRBV11-2 and TRBJ2-7, is EAGVAQSPRYKIIEKRQSVAFWCNPISGHATLYWYQQILGQGPKLLIQFQNNGVVDDSQLPKDRFSAERLKGVDSTLKIQPAKLEDSAVYLCASSLIDGSYEQYFGPGTRLTVT.

The genes are TRBV7-2 and TRBJ1-2; TRBD1 agrees at 8 bases. The length of the CDR3 is 16 residues. From germline, CDR1 is SGHTA and CDR2 FQGNSA. V lost 1 base to trimming and J lost 1 base; unmatched junction nucleotides: 5. CDR3 protein: CASSLDGQGFNYGYTF. CDR3 nucleotide sequence: TGTGCCAGCAGCTTAGACGGACAGGGATTTAACTATGGCTACACCTTC. Based on the CDR3 plus reference TRBV7-2 and TRBJ1-2, the full variable domain is GAGVSQSPSNKVTEKGKDVELRCDPISGHTALYWYRQSLGQGLEFLIYFQGNSAPDKSGLPSDRFSAERTGGSVSTLTIQRTQQEDSAVYLCASSLDGQGFNYGYTFGSGTRLTVV.

The V call is TRBV9, the J call TRBJ2-7, with 7 bases matching TRBD1. In germline, CDR1 is SGDLS, CDR2 YYNGEE. Losses at the gene ends were 2 bases for V and 9 bases for J; bases not matched to a gene: 8. There are 13 residues in the CDR3. The CDR3 DNA is TGTGCCAGCAGCGTTGACGGGACAGCCGGGCAGTACTTC. Amino acid sequence: CASSVDGTAGQYF.

This clone has a handful of counts. The chain combines TRBV14 with TRBJ1-1, with D perhaps TRBD1 (6 bases). The CDR3 spans 13 residues. V was pared by 1 base and J by 10 bases, with 13 bases between. In germline, CDR1 is SGHDN, CDR2 FVKESK. The CDR3: CASSQVQGGRAFF. DNA of the CDR3: TGTGCCAGCAGCCAAGTCCAAGGGGGACGAGCTTTCTTT.

This chain connects TRBV7-6 to TRBJ2-1; the D is unclear. The CDR3 contains 13 residues. Germline V gene data show CDR1 as SGHVS and CDR2 as FNYEAQ. V was clipped by 2 bases and J by 8 bases, with 10 bases between them. The CDR3 sequence: CASSLSIGYEQFF. DNA for the CDR3: TGTGCCAGCAGCTTATCCATAGGTTATGAGCAGTTCTTC. Complete variable domain (other parts from reference TRBV7-6 and TRBJ2-1): GAGVSQSPRYKVTKRGQDVALRCDPISGHVSLYWYRQALGQGPEFLTYFNYEAQQDKSGLPNDRFSAERPEGSISTLTIQRTEQRDSAMYRCASSLSIGYEQFFGPGTRLTVL.

The V call is TRBV5-5, the J call TRBJ1-1; maybe TRBD1 (5 bases). CDR3 length equals 16 residues. V shed 5 bases and J shed 8 bases, with 25 bases lying between them. The germline V gene has CDR1 SGHKS and CDR2 YYEKEE (reference sequence). The CDR3 DNA is TGTGCCAGCAGGGAATACGAAGGGGTTTGGGGCCTGGAAGCTTTCTTT. Protein product: CASREYEGVWGLEAFF.

As regards this clone: A junction end diverges from the germline sequence, so it may reflect a read error. The J gene is TRBJ1-2, the V gene TRBV7-2; no clear D. The CDR3 totals 14 residues. The V gene's germline CDR1 is SGHTA and CDR2 FQGNSA. The CDR3, as DNA: TGTGCCAGCAGCGTAGCACGGACGGACTATGGCTACACCTTC. This gives the protein CASSVARTDYGYTF.

V gene TRBV4-3 combines with J gene TRBJ1-4; a possible D gene is TRBD1 (5 bases). V lost 6 bases and J lost 4, with 15 bases in between. Per the germline V gene, CDR1 is LGHNA and CDR2 is YSLEER. This CDR3 is 15 amino acids long. CDR3 loop: CASRIVGPGNEKLFF. The CDR3, as DNA: TGCGCCAGCAGGATCGTGGGGCCCGGTAATGAAAAACTGTTTTTT.

This chain joins TRBV11-2 and TRBJ1-1; no definite D call. The germline CDR1 and CDR2 sequences are SGHAT and FQNNGV. Trimming took 5 bases from V and 5 from J, leaving 21 bases between them. The CDR3 contains 16 residues. The chain's CDR3 is CASSPDLFGLSTEAFF. The CDR3 DNA reads TGTGCCAGCAGCCCCGACCTTTTTGGCTTAAGTACTGAAGCTTTCTTT.